These 26 T cell receptor beta chains originate from one sample sequenced in a study of cytomegalovirus exposure and HLA in healthy donors. Primers for the PCR totalled 60 Vbeta and 13 Jbeta. Here immunoSEQ multiplex PCR was the method, and the copy in TCRdb shows in-frame clones only, minus some. The sample records approximately 160,000 clones, 75% to 90% being singletons. Sequenced input: PBMCs. Receptors originate from a human donor in good health.

This clone was picked up one time. In DNA form, the CDR3 reads TGCAGTGCTAGCGGCCAGGCGGGCTACACCTTC. It translates to CSASGQAGYTF. This sequence joins TRBV20-1 and TRBJ1-2; D gene ambiguous. V dropped 3 bases and J dropped 8 bases, with 10 bases sitting between them. CDR1 DFQATT and CDR2 SNEGSKA come from the germline V gene (reference sequence). The CDR3 has 11 residues.

This clone was counted once. The CDR3 reads CASSESGYSNQPQHF. In DNA form, the CDR3 reads TGTGCCAGCAGTGAATCAGGCTATAGCAATCAGCCCCAGCATTTT. V usage is TRBV2 and J usage is TRBJ1-5, with no clear D. With 2 bases removed from V and 0 bases from J, the gap between germline ends came to 8 bases. The CDR3 is 15 residues long. Germline V gene lookup returns CDR1 SNHLY and CDR2 FYNNEI.

The chain employs TRBV19 and TRBJ1-2, with 7 bases that match TRBD1. Germline CDR1 reads LNHDA; CDR2 reads SQIVND (reference sequence). With V trimmed by 4 bases and J by 8 bases, 7 bases remained unmatched. CDR3 length: 13 residues. CDR3 bases: TGTGCCAGTAGTACACAGGGGCGTGAAGGCTACACCTTC. This translates into CASSTQGREGYTF.

The table lists this clone with a count of one. The rearrangement uses TRBV11-3 and TRBJ2-4; a possible D gene is TRBD1 (6 bases). Trimming removed 6 bases at V and 8 bases at J, with 23 bases between. The length of the CDR3 is 16 residues. The germline CDR1 and CDR2 sequences are SGHNT and YENEEA. The CDR3 protein is CASSSPPGHPVDIQYF. The CDR3 DNA sequence: TGTGCCAGCAGTTCGCCCCCGGGACACCCTGTAGACATTCAGTACTTC. Variable domain in full (rest from reference TRBV11-3 and TRBJ2-4): EAGVVQSPRYKIIEKKQPVAFWCNPISGHNTLYWYLQNLGQGPELLIRYENEEAVDDSQLPKDRFSAERLKGVDSTLKIQPAELGDSAVYLCASSSPPGHPVDIQYFGAGTRLSVL.

This clone was observed a few times. The chain combines TRBV12-5 with TRBJ2-7, with D maybe TRBD2 (6 bases). Trimming removed 2 bases from V and 5 bases from J, with 10 bases in between. This CDR3 is 13 amino acids long. From germline, CDR1 is LGHNT and CDR2 FRNRAP. CDR3 region: CASGLNRRDEQYF. The CDR3 DNA sequence: TGTGCTAGTGGTTTGAATCGGAGGGACGAGCAGTACTTC.

The CDR3 region is CAISESPGSSYNEQFF. The DNA of the CDR3 is TGTGCCATCAGTGAGTCGCCGGGAAGCTCCTACAATGAGCAGTTCTTC. This chain connects TRBV10-3 to TRBJ2-1, with D tentatively TRBD2 (5 bases). CDR3 length: 16 amino acids. Trimming removed 0 bases from V and 0 bases from J, with 9 bases in between. Germline V gene data show CDR1 as ENHRY and CDR2 as SYGVKD.

The V call is TRBV7-9, the J call TRBJ2-1; D is ambiguous. Germline V gene sequence: CDR1 SEHNR, CDR2 FQNEAQ (reference sequence). Trimming left V 10 bases short and J 4 bases short, with 8 bases between. The CDR3 loop spans 11 amino acids. The DNA of the CDR3 is TGTGCCACCGATAGTTACAATGAGCAGTTCTTC. Protein sequence: CATDSYNEQFF.

The chain recombines TRBV11-2 with TRBJ1-2, with 7 bases fitting TRBD1. Trimming at V came to 5 bases and at J to 4 bases, leaving 7 bases not matched to a gene. The CDR3 runs to 14 residues. Germline CDR1 and CDR2: SGHAT and FQNNGV. The CDR3 spells CASSPRQGGYGYTF. The CDR3 nucleotides read TGTGCCAGCAGCCCGCGACAGGGTGGCTATGGCTACACCTTC.

This rearrangement joins TRBV7-2 to TRBJ2-7; possible D gene TRBD2, 6 bases. This CDR3 has 13 residues. Trimming stripped 3 bases from V and 4 bases from J, with 10 bases between. Germline V CDR1 and CDR2: SGHTA, FQGNSA. The CDR3 nucleotides read TGTGCCAGCAGCTTCAAGGGGAGGTACGAGCAGTACTTC. Translating it yields CASSFKGRYEQYF.

In its sample, this clone was seen a few times. The chain uses TRBV5-1 and TRBJ2-3, with a weak D call TRBD1 (7 bases). Per germline, CDR1 SGHRS and CDR2 YFSETQ. V lost 5 bases to trimming and J lost 0 bases, with 16 bases between them. The CDR3 has 16 amino acids. CDR3 nucleotide sequence: TGCGCCAGCAGAAAAGGACAGGACTATAGCACAGATACGCAGTATTTT. Protein sequence: CASRKGQDYSTDTQYF.

In this sample, this clone turned up a few times. The CDR3 reads CASGSLTAQETQYF. As DNA, the CDR3 is TGTGCTAGTGGTTCCTTGACAGCTCAAGAGACCCAGTACTTC. J is TRBJ2-5 and V is TRBV12-5, with a weak D call TRBD1 (5 bases). The CDR3 runs to 14 residues. Per germline, CDR1 LGHNT and CDR2 FRNRAP. V lost 4 bases, J lost 2 bases, and 11 bases lay in between.

This clone occurred once. This chain uses TRBV19 with TRBJ2-1; 12 bases align to TRBD2. V trimming: 2 bases; J trimming: 9 bases; junction bases outside the gene matches: 5. Germline loops: CDR1 LNHDA, CDR2 SQIVND (reference sequence). The CDR3 has 15 residues. CDR3 protein: CASSIRTSGAAEQFF. DNA for the CDR3: TGTGCCAGTAGTATAAGGACTAGCGGGGCCGCTGAGCAGTTCTTC.

V and J are TRBV9 and TRBJ2-3; D gene ambiguous. Germline V gives CDR1 SGDLS, CDR2 YYNGEE. Deletions cut 0 bases from V and 1 base from J, with 15 bases between. The CDR3 length is 17 residues. CDR3 sequence (DNA): TGTGCCAGCAGCGTAGGCCTGATCGTCCGGGGCACAGATACGCAGTATTTT. Translating it yields CASSVGLIVRGTDTQYF. Variable domain in full (rest from reference TRBV9 and TRBJ2-3): DSGVTQTPKHLITATGQRVTLRCSPRSGDLSVYWYQQSLDQGLQFLIQYYNGEERAKGNILERFSAQQFPDLHSELNLSSLELGDSALYFCASSVGLIVRGTDTQYFGPGTRLTVL.

This chain joins TRBV5-1 and TRBJ2-1; 9 bases are a match to TRBD1. Per the germline V gene, CDR1 is SGHRS and CDR2 is YFSETQ. J lost 8 bases, V lost 4 bases, and 10 bases had no gene match. The CDR3 sequence is 15 residues long. CDR3 region: CASSNGDREVDEQFF. As DNA, the CDR3 is TGCGCCAGCAGCAATGGGGACAGGGAGGTGGATGAGCAGTTCTTC.

V usage is TRBV5-1 and J usage is TRBJ1-1, with 10 bases aligning to TRBD1. V trimming: 2 bases; J trimming: 7 bases; junction bases outside the gene matches: 2. The germline V gene has CDR1 SGHRS and CDR2 YFSETQ. The CDR3 is 13 residues long. Here the CDR3 reads CASSFGQGGEAFF. The CDR3 DNA reads TGCGCCAGCAGCTTTGGACAGGGGGGTGAAGCTTTCTTT.

This clone has a handful of counts. The J gene is TRBJ2-5, the V gene TRBV10-3; 8 bases align to TRBD2. The length of the CDR3 is 16 residues. The V gene end was trimmed by 0 bases and the J gene end by 5 bases; junction bases not matched to a gene: 8. The germline CDR1 and CDR2 sequences are ENHRY and SYGVKD. The CDR3 DNA follows: TGTGCCATCAGTGAGTCGGGCGGGGGGAATCGGGAGACCCAGTACTTC. Amino acids: CAISESGGGNRETQYF.

The genes are TRBV18 and TRBJ2-5; 10 bases line up with TRBD2. The CDR3 has 17 residues. The trim removed 2 bases at V and 2 bases at J, leaving 8 bases unmatched. Germline V gene sequence: CDR1 KGHSH, CDR2 LQKENI. In nucleotides, the CDR3 is TGTGCCAGCTCACCAGGATGGGGACTAGCGCATCAAGAGACCCAGTACTTC. Amino acid sequence: CASSPGWGLAHQETQYF.

The chain links TRBV7-9 to TRBJ2-7, with D perhaps TRBD1 (6 bases). This CDR3 has 16 residues. Trimming removed 3 bases at V and 0 bases at J, with 15 bases between. Germline V gives CDR1 SEHNR, CDR2 FQNEAQ (reference sequence). CDR3 protein: CASSFVQGSISYEQYF. The CDR3 nucleotides are TGTGCCAGCAGCTTTGTACAGGGTTCCATCTCCTACGAGCAGTACTTC. The variable domain in full, completed from reference TRBV7-9 and TRBJ2-7, reads DTGVSQNPRHKITKRGQNVTFRCDPISEHNRLYWYRQTLGQGPEFLTYFQNEAQLEKSRLLSDRFSAERPKGSFSTLEIQRTEQGDSAMYLCASSFVQGSISYEQYFGPGTRLTVT.

J is TRBJ1-1 and V is TRBV27; the D is unclear. Deletions cut 3 bases from V and 5 bases from J, with 16 bases between. Germline lookup yields CDR1 MNHEY and CDR2 SMNVEV (reference sequence). This CDR3 is 15 amino acids long. The CDR3 here is CASSFGLAGGTEAFF. The CDR3 nucleotides read TGTGCCAGCAGTTTCGGTTTAGCTGGCGGGACTGAAGCTTTCTTT.

This clone occurred once. The V call is TRBV2, the J call TRBJ2-7; a possible D gene is TRBD1 (6 bases). CDR1 and CDR2 (germline): SNHLY, FYNNEI. The CDR3 consists of 16 residues. V lost 1 base, J lost 0 bases, and 13 bases lay in between. The CDR3 coding sequence is TGTGCCAGCAGTGAAGGGGGACATCCTACCTCCTACGAGCAGTACTTC. The encoded protein is CASSEGGHPTSYEQYF. The full variable domain, in which reference TRBV2 and TRBJ2-7 provide the parts outside the CDR3, is EPEVTQTPSHQVTQMGQEVILRCVPISNHLYFYWYRQILGQKVEFLVSFYNNEISEKSEIFDDQFSVERPDGSNFTLKIRSTKLEDSAMYFCASSEGGHPTSYEQYFGPGTRLTVT.

The chain is built from TRBV6-5 and TRBJ1-1; perhaps TRBD1 as D (6 bases). This CDR3 is 14 amino acids long. Germline-derived CDR1 and CDR2 are MNHEY and SVGAGI. V lost 5 bases to trimming and J lost 1 base, with 11 bases between them. The CDR3 bases are TGTGCCAGCAGTCCGACAGGATCGAACACTGAAGCTTTCTTT. This encodes CASSPTGSNTEAFF.

The rearrangement uses TRBV2 and TRBJ1-4; D is perhaps TRBD1 (5 bases). This CDR3 is built from 13 residues. Trimming took off 6 bases at V and 8 bases at J, with 13 bases between the two ends. Germline V gene lookup returns CDR1 SNHLY and CDR2 FYNNEI. CDR3 DNA sequence: TGTGCCAGCAGGAGGGGACTGGAGGAAAAACTGTTTTTT. The encoded protein is CASRRGLEEKLFF.

J is TRBJ2-7 and V is TRBV5-4; TRBD2 agrees at 7 bases. Germline trimming cut 10 bases from V and 6 bases from J; bases unmatched to any gene: 10. The length of the CDR3 is 12 residues. Germline values: CDR1 SGHNT, CDR2 YYREEE (reference sequence). CDR3 bases: TGTGCCTCCCGGCGCGGCGGGGGCGAGCAGTACTTC. As protein: CASRRGGGEQYF.

The chain links TRBV11-3 to TRBJ2-5, with 7 bases fitting TRBD1. Germline V gives CDR1 SGHNT, CDR2 YENEEA. The V segment lost 5 bases and the J segment 5 bases; nucleotides outside the gene matches: 17. The CDR3 is 17 amino acids. CDR3 nucleotides: TGTGCCAGCAGCCCCAACGCCGACAGGGTAAAGGGGGAGACCCAGTACTTC. Its translation: CASSPNADRVKGETQYF.

The CDR3 loop reads CASSPIDRQETQYF. In DNA, the CDR3 is TGTGCCAGCAGTCCAATCGACAGACAAGAGACCCAGTACTTC. This chain links TRBV27 with TRBJ2-5, with D tentatively TRBD1 (5 bases). The CDR3 has 14 amino acids. The germline CDR1 and CDR2 sequences are MNHEY and SMNVEV (reference sequence). Trimming pared 5 bases from V and 2 bases from J, leaving 12 bases between.

This clone was seen a handful of times. V is TRBV10-2 and J is TRBJ2-7; possibly TRBD2 for D (6 bases). V shed 6 bases and J shed 6 bases, with 18 bases lying between them. CDR1 is WSHSY, CDR2 SAAADI, per germline. CDR3 size: 14 residues. Here the CDR3 DNA reads TGCGCCAGCAGCCATGCTGGGAGGCAGGGCGAGCAGTACTTC. Residues: CASSHAGRQGEQYF.